One sample yielded the 28 T cell receptor beta chains listed below, sequenced in a study of T cell responses to AZD1222 COVID-19 vaccine. TCRdb's copy holds only in-frame clones and misses some; the assay was immunoSEQ multiplex PCR. Of 90,000 to 100,000 clones listed, around nine tenths are singletons. Sequenced material: peripheral blood, taken on day 0 of AZD1222 vaccination. These TCRs come from an adult in good health.

The CDR3 coding sequence is TGTGCCAGCCTGTCCCCCGGGCTCCGTTTTTACGAGCAGTACTTC. It is translated as CASLSPGLRFYEQYF. This chain uses TRBV28 with TRBJ2-7; D ambiguous. This CDR3 comprises 15 residues. CDR1 and CDR2 from the germline V gene are MDHEN and SYDVKM. V dropped 8 bases and J dropped 4 bases, with 21 bases sitting between them.

This chain connects TRBV19 to TRBJ1-3; 10 nucleotides align to TRBD1. The CDR3 is 16 amino acids. Germline CDR1 and CDR2: LNHDA and SQIVND (reference sequence). Unmatched junction bases numbered 6, after V lost 3 bases and J lost 4 bases. The CDR3 DNA sequence: TGTGCCAGTAGTATGGGACAGGGGTATGCCGGAAACACCATATATTTT. It codes for CASSMGQGYAGNTIYF.

The rearrangement uses TRBV20-1 and TRBJ1-1; D is undetermined. Trimming stripped 5 bases from V and 1 base from J, with 5 bases between. CDR1 is DFQATT and CDR2 is SNEGSKA in the germline V gene (reference sequence). This CDR3 has 11 residues. CDR3 in DNA: TGCAGTGCTTCTGAGAACACTGAAGCTTTCTTT. Translated, it gives CSASENTEAFF.

This chain uses TRBV5-6 with TRBJ1-4; no reliable D call. V lost 5 bases and J 4 bases, leaving 12 bases between the germline ends. The length of the CDR3 is 14 residues. Looked up from germline, CDR1 is SGHDT and CDR2 is YYEEEE. The CDR3 coding sequence is TGTGCCAGCAGTCCTGGACTGTATAATGAAAAACTGTTTTTT. Its protein is CASSPGLYNEKLFF.

The chain joins TRBV5-6 to TRBJ2-3; no clear D. CDR1 is SGHDT, CDR2 YYEEEE, per germline. This CDR3 has 13 residues. V dropped 1 base and J dropped 2 bases, with 5 bases sitting between them. The CDR3 sequence is CASSLWSTDTQYF. For the CDR3, the DNA is TGTGCCAGCAGCTTGTGGTCCACAGATACGCAGTATTTT.

The chain links TRBV2 to TRBJ2-5, with no clear D. V gave up 5 bases and J gave up 1 base, with 8 bases separating them. CDR3 length equals 13 residues. Germline V CDR1 and CDR2: SNHLY, FYNNEI. The CDR3, as DNA: TGTGCCAGCAGTTCATATTTCCAAGAGACCCAGTACTTC. This gives the protein CASSSYFQETQYF. Using reference TRBV2 and TRBJ2-5 for the parts outside the CDR3, the full variable domain is EPEVTQTPSHQVTQMGQEVILRCVPISNHLYFYWYRQILGQKVEFLVSFYNNEISEKSEIFDDQFSVERPDGSNFTLKIRSTKLEDSAMYFCASSSYFQETQYFGPGTRLLVL.

The CDR3, as DNA: TGTGCCAGCAGCCCCCGTAGAACCCAAGAGACCCAGTACTTC. Residues: CASSPRRTQETQYF. The chain has TRBV6-6 and TRBJ2-5; D is uncertain. The CDR3 loop spans 14 amino acids. Germline assignment: CDR1 MNHNY and CDR2 SVGAGI (reference sequence). Trimming shortened V by 6 bases and J by 1 base, and 12 bases separated the two germline ends.

The chain has TRBV11-2 and TRBJ1-2; a weak D match, TRBD1 (6 bases). Germline V gene lookup returns CDR1 SGHAT and CDR2 FQNNGV. The CDR3 runs to 15 residues. V lost 5 bases to trimming and J lost 6 bases, with 19 bases between them. CDR3: CASSLTGRWDHGYTF. The CDR3 DNA follows: TGTGCCAGCAGCCTTACAGGGCGTTGGGATCATGGCTACACCTTC.

This rearrangement joins TRBV3-1 (or the pseudogene TRBV3-2) to TRBJ1-3; D might be TRBD1 (6 bases). CDR1 and CDR2 (germline): LGHDT, YNNKEL (reference sequence). This CDR3 is built from 15 residues. Deletions cut 0 bases from V and 0 bases from J, with 6 bases between. CDR3 nucleotides: TGTGCCAGCAGCCAAGAAGGGGGCTCTGGAAACACCATATATTTT. Its protein is CASSQEGGSGNTIYF.

This clone came up once. The DNA of the CDR3 is TGTGCCAGCAGCTTCAACCAGGACCACTCTGGAAACACCATATATTTT. Its translation: CASSFNQDHSGNTIYF. V gene TRBV7-9 combines with J gene TRBJ1-3; D remains ambiguous. V lost 3 bases to trimming and J lost 0 bases, with 12 bases between them. The CDR3 loop spans 16 amino acids. Germline V gives CDR1 SEHNR, CDR2 FQNEAQ (reference sequence).

The chain couples TRBV29-1 to TRBJ1-1, with D hard to call. CDR3 size: 10 residues. Germline assignment: CDR1 SQVTM and CDR2 ANQGSEA. CDR3 in amino acids: CGCRTVEAFF. The CDR3, as DNA: TGCGGGTGTCGTACCGTTGAAGCTTTCTTT.

The chain combines TRBV19 with TRBJ1-6, with D maybe TRBD1 (6 bases). The V end lost 3 bases, the J end lost 7 bases, and 13 bases lay between the germline ends. The CDR3 covers 15 residues. Germline values: CDR1 LNHDA, CDR2 SQIVND (reference sequence). CDR3 DNA: TGTGCCAGTAGTATTGATAGGCAGGGGAATTCACCCCTCCACTTT. Its translation: CASSIDRQGNSPLHF. Variable domain in full (rest from reference TRBV19 and TRBJ1-6): DGGITQSPKYLFRKEGQNVTLSCEQNLNHDAMYWYRQDPGQGLRLIYYSQIVNDFQKGDIAEGYSVSREKKESFPLTVTSAQKNPTAFYLCASSIDRQGNSPLHFGNGTRLTVT.

The rearrangement joins TRBV29-1 to TRBJ2-7, with D perhaps TRBD1 (7 bases). The V gene's germline CDR1 is SQVTM and CDR2 ANQGSEA. V was cut by 4 bases and J by 4 bases, with 17 bases left in between. The CDR3 extends over 14 amino acids. The CDR3 DNA reads as TGCAGCGTTGGGAGGGGGCGGCGGGAATACGAGCAGTACTTC. It translates to CSVGRGRREYEQYF.

V gene TRBV10-2 combines with J gene TRBJ2-3; 8 bases match TRBD1. The length of the CDR3 is 14 residues. Unmatched junction bases numbered 4, after V lost 5 bases and J lost 3 bases. From germline, CDR1 is WSHSY and CDR2 SAAADI. The CDR3 loop is CASSLQGVTDTQYF. For the CDR3, the DNA is TGCGCCAGCAGTTTACAGGGGGTTACAGATACGCAGTATTTT.

The chain carries TRBV4-1 and TRBJ2-2; 9 bases map to TRBD1. V trimming: 5 bases; J trimming: 6 bases; junction bases outside the gene matches: 7. CDR1 is MGHRA and CDR2 is YSYEKL in the germline V gene. This CDR3 region has 15 residues. The CDR3 sequence: CASSSRTGEPGELFF. The CDR3 DNA reads TGCGCCAGCAGCTCCCGGACAGGGGAGCCCGGGGAGCTGTTTTTT.

This sequence joins TRBV29-1 and TRBJ2-3; maybe TRBD2 (5 bases). From germline, CDR1 is SQVTM and CDR2 ANQGSEA. The CDR3 runs 14 residues. Trimming removed 6 bases at V and 1 base at J, with 14 bases between. The DNA of the CDR3 is TGCAGCGTCTCGGGGTACCACGGCACAGATACGCAGTATTTT. As protein: CSVSGYHGTDTQYF.

The chain carries TRBV19 and TRBJ1-6; TRBD1 matches at 7 bases. This CDR3 comprises 16 residues. Germline CDR1 is LNHDA and CDR2 is SQIVND (reference sequence). The V segment lost 2 bases and the J segment 9 bases; nucleotides outside the gene matches: 10. Here the CDR3 DNA reads TGTGCCAGTAGTATAAACGCGAACAGGGGAGGTTCACCCCTCCACTTT. This codes for CASSINANRGGSPLHF.

The chain combines TRBV5-6 with TRBJ1-5, with D unclear. Deletions cut 3 bases from V and 6 bases from J, with 10 bases between. The V gene's germline CDR1 is SGHDT and CDR2 YYEEEE. This CDR3 has 13 amino acids. CDR3 in DNA: TGTGCCAGCAGCTCAGTAGGTAGTCAGCCCCAGCATTTT. Translated: CASSSVGSQPQHF.

The chain uses TRBV4-2 and TRBJ2-7, with 12 positions matching TRBD2. The ends lost 1 base at V and 2 bases at J; junction bases unmatched: 3. CDR1 LGHNA and CDR2 YNFKEQ come from the germline V gene. The length of the CDR3 is 16 residues. The CDR3 sequence: CASSQAASGGAYEQYF. The CDR3 DNA follows: TGTGCCAGCAGCCAAGCCGCTAGCGGGGGGGCCTACGAGCAGTACTTC.

The V call is TRBV24-1, the J call TRBJ2-2, with TRBD2 matching over 10 bases. From germline, CDR1 is KGHDR and CDR2 SFDVKD. CDR3 length equals 19 residues. With 3 bases clipped from V and 2 bases from J, the junction kept 11 bases outside the gene matches. The CDR3 coding sequence is TGTGCCACCAGTGATGTCGAAGGGAGCGGGGGGGCCAACACCGGGGAGCTGTTTTTT. Its translation: CATSDVEGSGGANTGELFF.

The chain couples TRBV9 to TRBJ2-3, with 9 bases identical to TRBD2. The CDR3 loop spans 14 amino acids. V lost 6 bases to trimming and J lost 6 bases; unmatched junction nucleotides: 8. Germline V gene data show CDR1 as SGDLS and CDR2 as YYNGEE. CDR3 sequence: CASTPGGGVDTQYF. The CDR3 bases are TGTGCCAGCACCCCCGGCGGGGGGGTTGATACGCAGTATTTT.

This clone was detected a few times. This chain uses TRBV11-2 with TRBJ2-7, with D unclear. Germline lookup yields CDR1 SGHAT and CDR2 FQNNGV. Trimming took off 1 base at V and 6 bases at J, with 13 bases between the two ends. The CDR3 covers 14 residues. In DNA, the CDR3 is TGTGCCAGCAGCTTAGGTTCGACTTCTCGCGAGCAGTACTTC. It is translated as CASSLGSTSREQYF.

In its sample, this clone was seen once. The rearrangement joins TRBV5-1 to TRBJ2-7, with a tentative D call TRBD1 (6 bases). V was shortened by 1 base and J by 2 bases, with 7 bases between the two germline ends. This CDR3 has 13 residues. Germline V lookup: CDR1 SGHRS, CDR2 YFSETQ. Here the CDR3 DNA reads TGCGCCAGCAGCTTGCAGGGGCCCTACGAGCAGTACTTC. Its translation is CASSLQGPYEQYF. The variable domain in full, completed from reference TRBV5-1 and TRBJ2-7, reads KAGVTQTPRYLIKTRGQQVTLSCSPISGHRSVSWYQQTPGQGLQFLFEYFSETQRNKGNFPGRFSGRQFSNSRSEMNVSTLELGDSALYLCASSLQGPYEQYFGPGTRLTVT.

The chain carries TRBV5-1 and TRBJ1-6, with D possibly being TRBD1 (5 bases). CDR1 and CDR2 from the germline V gene are SGHRS and YFSETQ. The V end was cut by 7 bases, the J end by 10 bases, with 18 bases between. The CDR3 has 14 residues. The CDR3 is CASREQAVRSPLHF. CDR3 nucleotide sequence: TGCGCCAGCCGGGAACAGGCCGTAAGGTCACCCCTCCACTTT.

The chain carries TRBV3-1 (or the pseudogene TRBV3-2) and TRBJ2-7; TRBD1 agrees at 7 bases. This CDR3 comprises 16 residues. Trimming removed 6 bases from V and 0 bases from J; junction bases left unmatched: 11. Germline-derived CDR1 and CDR2 are LGHDT and YNNKEL (reference sequence). This CDR3 reads CASSRDVGTVSYEQYF. CDR3 nucleotides: TGTGCCAGCAGTCGAGACGTGGGGACAGTCTCCTACGAGCAGTACTTC.

This chain connects TRBV30 to TRBJ2-3; tentatively, D is TRBD1 or TRBD2 (6 bases each). From germline, CDR1 is GTSNPN and CDR2 SVGIG (reference sequence). The V end lost 2 bases, the J end lost 5 bases, and 11 bases lay between the germline ends. The length of the CDR3 is 13 residues. The CDR3 protein is CAWSRGVLDTQYF. The CDR3 DNA sequence: TGTGCCTGGAGTAGGGGGGTCTTAGATACGCAGTATTTT.

J is TRBJ1-1 and V is TRBV6-1; weak D call: TRBD1 (5 bases). Germline CDR1 is MNHNS and CDR2 is SASEGT. This CDR3 is built from 16 residues. V was cut by 4 bases and J by 1 base, with 16 bases left in between. Written as DNA, the CDR3 is TGTGCCAGCAGTGCCAGCCTTATGGGGGGGAACACTGAAGCTTTCTTT. It yields the protein CASSASLMGGNTEAFF.

This clone turned up a few times. The V call is TRBV4-3, the J call TRBJ2-6; D is unresolved. Deletions cut 0 bases from V and 0 bases from J, with 6 bases between. The CDR3 has 16 amino acids. In germline, CDR1 is LGHNA, CDR2 YSLEER. In DNA, the CDR3 is TGCGCCAGCAGCCAAGATCCAGTCTCTGGGGCCAACGTCCTGACTTTC. It is translated as CASSQDPVSGANVLTF.